The entry below describes one T cell receptor (beta chain). No antigen is known for it. The data stem from a study of T cell responses to AZD1222 COVID-19 vaccine. Study information: Combined were second doses at about 4 or about 12 weeks.

The V gene's germline CDR1 is LNHDA and CDR2 SQIVND (reference sequence). The V and J ends lost 7 bases and 1 base respectively, with 11 bases between them. The CDR3 totals 14 residues. Clones were read by immunoSEQ multiplex PCR, and TCRdb kept only the in-frame ones, dropping some. The data show 120,000 to 150,000 clones, 70% to 90% seen once. Findings and limits, study-wide: Spike-specific TCR breadth rose after two AZD1222 doses, and depth rose as well.

This sequence originates from an adult in good health. The chain links TRBV19 to TRBJ2-4, with D tentatively TRBD2 (5 bases). Sample: peripheral blood, taken on day 0 of AZD1222 vaccination. The CDR3 reads CASKVRGAKNIQYF. CDR3 in DNA: TGTGCCAGTAAGGTCCGCGGGGCCAAAAACATTCAGTACTTC.